The clone carrying this T cell receptor (beta chain) was found a few times. The data are from a study of low-dose radiotherapy and immunotherapy resistance in tumors. TRAV and TRBV primers primed cDNA for both TCRalpha and TCRbeta. TCRs were put through about 20 PCR cycles of amplification with Phusion. A constant-region primer and the V-primer adapter served as the primer pair. TCRdb passed the reads through MiXCR, listing each CDR3 protein once. The sample records around 10,000 distinct CDR3 sequences, about 70% being singletons. Trimming took 2 bases from V and 7 from J, leaving 14 bases between them. The CDR3 has 14 residues.

The chain is built from TRBV12-3 or TRBV12-4 and TRBJ1-2, with D possibly being TRBD1 (5 bases). The TCR comes from a human donor with advanced metastatic prostate, ovarian, gallbladder or colorectal cancer (not recorded which). This table probably holds off-target reads from a library built for another chain. The CDR3 sequence is CASSLSGGTSGYTF. Written as DNA, the CDR3 is TGTGCCAGCAGTTTAAGCGGGGGTACGAGTGGCTACACCTTC.